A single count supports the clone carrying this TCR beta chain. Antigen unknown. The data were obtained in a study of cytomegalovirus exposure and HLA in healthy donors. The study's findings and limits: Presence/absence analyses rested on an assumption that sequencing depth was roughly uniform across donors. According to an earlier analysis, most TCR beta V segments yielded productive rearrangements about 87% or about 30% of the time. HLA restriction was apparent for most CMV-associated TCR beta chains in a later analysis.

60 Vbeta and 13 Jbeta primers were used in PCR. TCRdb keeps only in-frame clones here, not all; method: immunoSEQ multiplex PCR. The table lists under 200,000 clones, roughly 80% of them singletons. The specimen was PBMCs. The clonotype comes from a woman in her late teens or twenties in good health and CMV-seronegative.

CDR3 nucleotides: TGTGCCAGCAGCCCTACAGGGGGTTGGGAGGAGACCCAGTACTTC. This sequence encodes CASSPTGGWEETQYF. The chain has TRBV27 and TRBJ2-5; 8 bases are a match to TRBD1. The CDR3 has 15 residues. Germline V gives CDR1 MNHEY, CDR2 SMNVEV (reference sequence). V lost 6 bases and J lost 5; bases outside the gene matches: 11.